Listed below are T cell receptor beta chains from one sample, sequenced in a study of beta chain features in type 1 diabetes. Using immunoSEQ multiplex PCR, the repertoire was profiled, and TCRdb retains in-frame clones only, with some absent. The sample contains roughly 260,000 clones, 20% of which appear only once. Sequenced: naive CD4+ T cells from blood. All receptors come from a woman in her thirties or forties with type 1 diabetes. CDR3s include the opening cysteine and the closing phenylalanine or tryptophan. The order of the fields is D gene, V gene, clone size, J gene, CDR3 DNA, CDR3 protein. A D gene is named only where the DNA matches it firmly. For some rows the clone size is stated as once, few or many, or as a class when expanded; others skip it.

>.|TRBV4-3|.|TRBJ1-6
TGCGCCAGCAGCCCCGACTGGAATTCACCCCTCCACTTT
CASSPDWNSPLHF
>TRBD1|TRBV7-2|.|TRBJ1-4
TGTGCCAGCAGCTTAGCGGGACAGGTGATTTGGGAAAAACTGTTTTTT
CASSLAGQVIWEKLFF
>.|TRBV7-3|few|TRBJ2-2
TGTGCCAGCAGCTCCGGCAGGGCCCCCCCAACCCTCACCGGGGAGCTGTTTTTT
CASSSGRAPPTLTGELFF
>TRBD1|TRBV7-2|few|TRBJ1-5
TGTGCCAGCAGCTGGGGACAGGGGATTGGGCAGCCCCAGCATTTT
CASSWGQGIGQPQHF
>TRBD2|TRBV7-9|few|TRBJ2-7
TGTGCCAGCAGCGCAGAACTAGCGGGACCGCTCTACGAGCAGTACTTC
CASSAELAGPLYEQYF
>TRBD2|TRBV11-2|few|TRBJ2-3
TGTGCCAGCAGCCCCGGACTAGCGGGACTGGGTACGCAGTATTTT
CASSPGLAGLGTQYF
>TRBD2|TRBV29-1|.|TRBJ2-7
TGCAGCGTGGAGACTAGCGCCTCTGGCTACGAGCAGTACTTC
CSVETSASGYEQYF
>TRBD1|TRBV7-2|few|TRBJ1-3
TGTGCCAGCAGCTCTCAGCTGCGGGACAGGGATTTTGGAAACACCATATATTTT
CASSSQLRDRDFGNTIYF
>TRBD1|TRBV18|.|TRBJ1-5
TGTGCCAGCTCACCTAACCGGGACAGCCAGCCCCAGCATTTT
CASSPNRDSQPQHF
>.|TRBV5-4|.|TRBJ1-1
TGTGCCAGCAGCTTGGACCACAGGGAAGCCACTGAAGCTTTCTTT
CASSLDHREATEAFF
>.|TRBV4-1|.|TRBJ2-1
TGCGCCAGCAGCCAGTTGGGACTCACCTACAATGAGCAGTTCTTC
CASSQLGLTYNEQFF
>.|TRBV7-8|.|TRBJ1-5
TGTGCCAGCAGCCCAGTTCGGGCGGCGGGGCCCCAGCATTTT
CASSPVRAAGPQHF
>.|TRBV11-2|.|TRBJ2-3
TGTGCCAGCAGCTCCCTAGCAGATACGCAGTATTTT
CASSSLADTQYF
>.|TRBV5-4|.|TRBJ2-7
TGTGCCAGCAGCCTTGACAGCTTGGGCCACGAGCAGTACTTC
CASSLDSLGHEQYF
>.|TRBV4-2|.|TRBJ2-1
TGTGCCAGCAGCCAGGGCCGGGGGAGTCGGCAGTTCTTC
CASSQGRGSRQFF
>.|TRBV29-1|few|TRBJ2-3
TGCAGCGTTACATGGTACAAATCTAGCACAGATACGCAGTATTTT
CSVTWYKSSTDTQYF
>.|TRBV18|once|TRBJ2-4
TGTGCCAGCTCACCAGAGGGGGTCAAAAACATTCAGTACTTC
CASSPEGVKNIQYF
>TRBD1|TRBV30|few|TRBJ1-1
TGTGCCTGGAGCGTCAGGGGGCGAATTCCTGAAGCTTTCTTT
CAWSVRGRIPEAFF
>.|TRBV30|few|TRBJ1-2
TGTGCCTGCCCAGCCCCGGGGTCTAACTATGGCTACACCTTC
CACPAPGSNYGYTF
>TRBD1|TRBV29-1|few|TRBJ2-7
TGCAGCGTGGGACAGGGGACAGCCTACGAGCAGTACTTC
CSVGQGTAYEQYF
>.|TRBV25-1|few|TRBJ1-1
TGTGCCAGCAGTGACGTCCAACGACTCGGGAACACTGAAGCTTTCTTT
CASSDVQRLGNTEAFF
>TRBD2|TRBV7-3|few|TRBJ2-5
TGTGCCAGCAGCTTAAACCCGGGGGGGTACCAAGAGACCCAGTACTTC
CASSLNPGGYQETQYF
>.|TRBV5-1|.|TRBJ1-1
TGCGCCAGCAGCCCTGGACAGATGAACACTGAAGCTTTCTTT
CASSPGQMNTEAFF